A single sample is the source of the 9 T cell receptor beta chains below, sequenced in a study of blood T cell repertoires in COVID-19. The protocol was immunoSEQ multiplex PCR, while the TCRdb copy is restricted to in-frame clones and leaves out a portion. Among about 70,000 clones listed, roughly 80% were seen once. Sequenced input: peripheral blood. The receptors were gathered from a woman over 75 with active or convalescent COVID-19.

This clone qualifies as medium-sized. Here the CDR3 reads CAGNRGQGQPQHF. CDR3 nucleotides: TGTGCCGGTAACAGGGGGCAGGGTCAGCCCCAGCATTTT. The chain combines TRBV2 with TRBJ1-5, with TRBD1 matching over 9 bases. The junction had 8 bases not matched to a gene; V was cut back by 11 bases and J by 6 bases. This CDR3 has 13 amino acids. Germline V gene data show CDR1 as SNHLY and CDR2 as FYNNEI.

Only a few counts were recorded for this clone. The V call is TRBV6-2 or TRBV6-3, the J call TRBJ1-1, with D hard to call. V was shortened by 6 bases and J by 1 base, with 9 bases between the two germline ends. This CDR3 contains 13 residues. Germline assignment: CDR1 MNHEY and CDR2 SVGEGT. This CDR3 is CASSNRQNTEAFF. CDR3 bases: TGTGCCAGCAGCAACCGACAGAACACTGAAGCTTTCTTT.

The V gene is TRBV9, the J gene TRBJ1-2; 8 nucleotides match TRBD1. V gave up 0 bases and J gave up 8 bases; unmatched junction bases: 12. CDR1 SGDLS and CDR2 YYNGEE come from the germline V gene. The length of the CDR3 is 16 residues. CDR3 in amino acids: CASSVERDRISRGYTF. The DNA of the CDR3 is TGTGCCAGCAGCGTAGAAAGGGACAGGATATCACGGGGCTACACCTTC.

This clone occurred a few times. This chain connects TRBV6-6 to TRBJ1-1; 7 bases line up with TRBD1. This CDR3 is built from 15 residues. From germline, CDR1 is MNHNY and CDR2 SVGAGI (reference sequence). The trim removed 6 bases at V and 0 bases at J, leaving 7 bases unmatched. The DNA for the CDR3 is TGTGCCAGCAGGAGGGACAGTAGTGTGAACACTGAAGCTTTCTTT. It translates to CASRRDSSVNTEAFF.

V gene TRBV28 combines with J gene TRBJ2-7; TRBD2 agrees at 9 bases. V shed 10 bases, J shed 7 bases, and the junction held 14 bases outside the gene matches. CDR1 is MDHEN, CDR2 SYDVKM, per germline. The CDR3 has 14 residues. CDR3 in DNA: TGTGCCATCGTTGACGCGGGAGGGCCGAGGGAGCAGTACTTC. It yields the protein CAIVDAGGPREQYF.

This chain connects TRBV7-9 to TRBJ2-3; the D is unclear. Germline CDR1 reads SEHNR; CDR2 reads FQNEAQ (reference sequence). The CDR3 runs to 12 residues. V lost 8 bases to trimming and J lost 3 bases, with 9 bases between them. The CDR3 loop reads CASSAITDTQYF. Here the CDR3 DNA reads TGTGCCAGCTCCGCGATAACAGATACGCAGTATTTT.

The genes are TRBV14 and TRBJ2-3, with D tentatively TRBD1 (5 bases). Germline-derived CDR1 and CDR2 are SGHDN and FVKESK. The CDR3 contains 14 residues. The V and J ends lost 2 bases and 5 bases respectively, with 11 bases between them. The CDR3 DNA sequence: TGTGCCAGCAGCCAAAGCAGGGTTTTAGATACGCAGTATTTT. Translated, it gives CASSQSRVLDTQYF.

The chain carries TRBV6-1 and TRBJ2-1; no clear D gene. Trimming pared 3 bases from V and 6 bases from J, leaving 6 bases between. Germline V CDR1 and CDR2: MNHNS, SASEGT. The CDR3 runs to 12 residues. DNA for the CDR3: TGTGCCAGCAGTGAGCGGTTCAATGAGCAGTTCTTC. It is translated as CASSERFNEQFF.

The rearrangement links TRBV10-3 to TRBJ1-1; 8 bases are a match to TRBD1. Unmatched junction bases numbered 2, after V lost 1 base and J lost 1 base. CDR1 is ENHRY and CDR2 is SYGVKD in the germline V gene. The length of the CDR3 is 15 residues. DNA for the CDR3: TGTGCCATCAGTGAGTTAGACAGGGGGAACACTGAAGCTTTCTTT. Its translation: CAISELDRGNTEAFF.